A single sample gave rise to the 16 T cell receptor beta chains below, sequenced in a study of T-cell reconstitution after alpha-beta-depleted transplantation in children. This sample's TCRbeta library carried unique molecular identifier barcodes. TCRdb processed the PCR reads anew with MiXCR; each CDR3 protein has one entry. The sample carries around 960,000 distinct CDR3 sequences, about 29% recorded once. The sequences come from PBMCs, mostly from graft donor cells, collected 360 days after TCRalphabeta/CD19-depleted stem cell transplant. The receptors were gathered from a boy younger than two who had a stem cell transplant for SCID, so the T cells may come from the graft donor.

The J gene is TRBJ2-1, the V gene TRBV5-1; 8 positions match TRBD2. V lost 3 bases to trimming and J lost 6 bases; unmatched junction nucleotides: 8. The CDR3 loop spans 15 amino acids. Germline V gene data show CDR1 as SGHRS and CDR2 as YFSETQ. The CDR3 DNA reads TGCGCCAGCAGCTCTGGCGGGGGGCAGCGCAATGAGCAGTTCTTC. Its protein product is CASSSGGGQRNEQFF.

The chain links TRBV7-2 to TRBJ2-7; TRBD1 agrees at 9 bases. Unmatched junction bases numbered 3, after V lost 5 bases and J lost 4 bases. The CDR3 is 13 amino acids. In germline, CDR1 is SGHTA, CDR2 FQGNSA. The CDR3 loop reads CASSKGTGYEQYF. CDR3 bases: TGTGCCAGCAGCAAGGGGACAGGGTACGAGCAGTACTTC.

The rearrangement links TRBV15 to TRBJ1-2; a possible D gene is TRBD1 (5 bases). There are 15 residues in the CDR3. The V gene lost 0 bases and the J gene lost 5 bases, with 13 bases spanning the gap. CDR1 and CDR2 (germline): LNHNV, YYDKDF (reference sequence). DNA of the CDR3: TGTGCCACCAGCAGAGAAGGGGCCAAGCAGTATGGCTACACCTTC. Protein: CATSREGAKQYGYTF.

This rearrangement joins TRBV7-2 to TRBJ1-5, with D uncertain. Per the germline V gene, CDR1 is SGHTA and CDR2 is FQGNSA. This CDR3 spans 13 amino acids. Deletions cut 1 base from V and 9 bases from J, with 10 bases between. The CDR3, as DNA: TGTGCCAGCAGCTTAGTGACCGATGGGCCCCAGCATTTT. Its protein is CASSLVTDGPQHF.

This clonotype has more than one count but fewer than ten. The genes are TRBV5-1 and TRBJ1-1; 10 bases align to TRBD1. Germline CDR1 and CDR2: SGHRS and YFSETQ. This CDR3 is 13 amino acids long. V gave up 4 bases and J gave up 6 bases; unmatched junction bases: 3. CDR3 loop: CASSGTGVAEAFF. The CDR3 DNA reads as TGCGCCAGCAGCGGGACAGGGGTGGCTGAAGCTTTCTTT.

This clonotype turned up a few times. V and J are TRBV12-3 or TRBV12-4 and TRBJ2-3; 14 nucleotides agree with TRBD2. After removal of 3 bases from V and 2 bases from J, the junction contained 16 bases not matched to a gene. The CDR3 loop spans 21 amino acids. This CDR3 reads CASSLPPGLAGDIPLTDTQYF. For the CDR3, the DNA is TGTGCCAGCAGTTTGCCCCCGGGACTAGCGGGGGATATCCCCCTCACAGATACGCAGTATTTT.

This clonotype was seen more than once but under ten times. The chain has TRBV6-1 and TRBJ2-7, with TRBD1 matching 9 bases. Germline V gene lookup returns CDR1 MNHNS and CDR2 SASEGT. With V trimmed by 6 bases and J by 2 bases, 5 bases remained unmatched. This CDR3 is built from 14 residues. The CDR3 here is CASRGTGRAYEQYF. Written as DNA, the CDR3 is TGTGCCAGCAGAGGGACAGGGCGGGCCTACGAGCAGTACTTC.

J is TRBJ2-3 and V is TRBV9; maybe TRBD2 (6 bases). V was cut by 3 bases and J by 0 bases, with 17 bases left in between. This CDR3 is built from 17 residues. Germline loops: CDR1 SGDLS, CDR2 YYNGEE. CDR3 nucleotide sequence: TGTGCCAGCAGCGCTAAACTAGCACACCCTAGCACAGATACGCAGTATTTT. As protein: CASSAKLAHPSTDTQYF.

This clonotype was detected a few times. The chain joins TRBV13 to TRBJ2-5; 7 nucleotides line up with TRBD2. This CDR3 comprises 16 residues. V lost 5 bases, J lost 9 bases, and 18 bases stayed unmatched. Germline loops: CDR1 PRHDT, CDR2 FYEKMQ (reference sequence). CDR3 loop: CASSAQTSIREEAQYF. CDR3 DNA: TGTGCCAGCAGCGCCCAGACTAGCATAAGAGAGGAAGCCCAGTACTTC.

This chain links TRBV5-1 with TRBJ2-5; TRBD1 might be the D (6 bases). The CDR3 spans 17 residues. Trimming took off 4 bases at V and 2 bases at J, with 21 bases between the two ends. In germline, CDR1 is SGHRS, CDR2 YFSETQ. The CDR3: CASSPLPPDRPQETQYF. DNA for the CDR3: TGCGCCAGCAGCCCCCTTCCCCCGGACAGACCTCAAGAGACCCAGTACTTC. Full variable domain (outside the CDR3, taken from reference TRBV5-1 and TRBJ2-5): KAGVTQTPRYLIKTRGQQVTLSCSPISGHRSVSWYQQTPGQGLQFLFEYFSETQRNKGNFPGRFSGRQFSNSRSEMNVSTLELGDSALYLCASSPLPPDRPQETQYFGPGTRLLVL.

This chain uses TRBV9 with TRBJ2-3, with D unresolved. CDR3 length: 13 residues. The germline CDR1 and CDR2 sequences are SGDLS and YYNGEE. Trimming stripped 0 bases from V and 4 bases from J, with 6 bases between. The CDR3 DNA follows: TGTGCCAGCAGCGTAGCTCCGGCAGATACGCAGTATTTT. This codes for CASSVAPADTQYF.

In this sample, this clonotype turned up a few times. The V and J genes are TRBV6-1 and TRBJ2-2; the D gene is possibly TRBD1 (6 bases). Germline CDR1 is MNHNS and CDR2 is SASEGT. CDR3 length: 15 amino acids. V was shortened by 6 bases and J by 1 base, with 12 bases between the two germline ends. This CDR3 reads CASSTQGKNTGELFF. CDR3 sequence (DNA): TGTGCCAGCAGCACACAGGGAAAGAACACCGGGGAGCTGTTTTTT.

This clonotype was seen a few times. An end of the junction does not agree with germline; a read error may underlie this. The rearrangement links TRBV5-1 to TRBJ2-3; no reliable D call. The CDR3 has 14 residues. In germline, CDR1 is SGHRS, CDR2 YFSETQ. Written as DNA, the CDR3 is TGCGCCAGCAGTTTGGGTGACTCTCTAGATACGCAGTATTTT. As protein: CASSLGDSLDTQYF.

This clonotype was counted a few times. The chain has TRBV20-1 and TRBJ2-3; D is perhaps TRBD1 or TRBD2 (5 bases each). This CDR3 comprises 13 residues. Germline loops: CDR1 DFQATT, CDR2 SNEGSKA (reference sequence). Trimming cost V 5 bases and J 1 base, with 10 bases left between them. The CDR3 loop is CSASGTGTDTQYF. The DNA for the CDR3 is TGCAGTGCTTCAGGGACGGGCACAGATACGCAGTATTTT.

The V and J genes are TRBV28 and TRBJ2-2; tentative D call: TRBD2 (6 bases). CDR3 length: 14 residues. V was clipped by 8 bases and J by 4 bases, with 14 bases between them. Germline loops: CDR1 MDHEN, CDR2 SYDVKM. CDR3 sequence: CASVFHGGTGELFF. CDR3 in DNA: TGTGCCAGCGTCTTCCACGGGGGCACCGGGGAGCTGTTTTTT.

This clonotype was found a few times. The rearrangement joins TRBV21-1 to TRBJ2-7; TRBD1, as called in the table, went unchecked against the DNA. TRBV21-1 is assigned pseudogene status. The CDR3 contains 13 residues. The CDR3 DNA reads as TGTGCCAGCAACCCGGGACCATCCTACGAGCAGTACTTC. Translation: CASNPGPSYEQYF.